This TCR beta chain was sequenced during a study of radiation and T cells in renal cell carcinoma. Assay used: immunoSEQ multiplex PCR; TCRdb lists only in-frame clones, some missing. This table holds 130,000 or so clones, over 80% found once. The time point denotes: baseline pretreatment blood. This sample's treatment: 15 Gy SBRT to primary tumor, nephrectomy 4 weeks later. Radiation-treated patients gave blood at baseline, week 2 and week 4. The patient's renal cell carcinoma had clear cell pathology. Germline CDR1 reads MNHEY; CDR2 reads SVGAGI. Losses at the gene ends were 5 bases for V and 2 bases for J; bases not matched to a gene: 3. This CDR3 has 14 residues.

The chain recombines TRBV6-5 with TRBJ1-2, with 9 bases matching TRBD1. Here the sequenced sample was blood, taken from a patient whose treatment included radiotherapy and nephrectomy. This receptor was obtained from a woman aged 45 to 65 with renal cell carcinoma. CDR3 protein: CASSRDRANYGYTF. Here the CDR3 DNA reads TGTGCCAGCAGTCGGGACAGGGCCAACTATGGCTACACCTTC.